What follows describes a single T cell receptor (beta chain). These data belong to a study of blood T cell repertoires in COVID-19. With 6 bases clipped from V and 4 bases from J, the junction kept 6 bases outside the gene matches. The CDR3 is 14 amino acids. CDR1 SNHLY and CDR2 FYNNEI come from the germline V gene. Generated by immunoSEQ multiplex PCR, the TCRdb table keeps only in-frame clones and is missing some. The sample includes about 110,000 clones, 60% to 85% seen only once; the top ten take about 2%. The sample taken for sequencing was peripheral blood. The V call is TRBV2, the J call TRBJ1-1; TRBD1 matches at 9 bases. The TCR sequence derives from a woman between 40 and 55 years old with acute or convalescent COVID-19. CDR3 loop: CASREQGASTEAFF. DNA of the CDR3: TGTGCCAGCAGGGAACAGGGGGCAAGCACTGAAGCTTTCTTT.